This T cell receptor (beta chain) was profiled in a study of blood T cell repertoires in COVID-19. Turning to the study itself: There were acute and convalescent COVID-19 samples, and they came from the United States, Italy and Spain. T cells, B-cell-depleted T cells, or PBMCs supplied cDNA or gDNA.

V lost 5 bases to trimming and J lost 0 bases, with 10 bases between them. CDR3 length equals 15 residues. Germline CDR1 and CDR2: MNHEY and SVGAGI. Assay used: immunoSEQ multiplex PCR; TCRdb lists only in-frame clones, some missing. The table shows 25,000 to 30,000 clones, with over 75% occurring only once. The clonotype was recovered from a man aged 45 to 65 with active or convalescent COVID-19. The chain is built from TRBV6-5 and TRBJ1-4; the D gene is possibly TRBD1 (5 bases). The sequencing sample was made of peripheral blood. The CDR3 is CASSRGYATNEKLFF. The CDR3 coding sequence is TGTGCCAGCAGTAGGGGTTATGCAACTAATGAAAAACTGTTTTTT.